At least ten counts were recorded for the clone carrying this T cell receptor beta chain. TCRdb keeps only in-frame clones here, not all; method: immunoSEQ multiplex PCR. The sample holds about 160,000 clones, 80% to 95% seen once. Trimming took off 3 bases at V and 5 bases at J, with 13 bases between the two ends. The CDR3 runs 15 residues. Germline V CDR1 and CDR2: SNHLY, FYNNEI. This sample is part of a study of control samples from healthy donors and cancer patients. V and J are TRBV2 and TRBJ2-2; D is possibly TRBD1 (5 bases). Sequencing used blood. The TCR sequence derives from a woman in her thirties in good health. This CDR3 reads CASSDFPAGTGELFF. The CDR3 DNA is TGTGCCAGCAGTGACTTCCCCGCAGGGACCGGGGAGCTGTTTTTT.